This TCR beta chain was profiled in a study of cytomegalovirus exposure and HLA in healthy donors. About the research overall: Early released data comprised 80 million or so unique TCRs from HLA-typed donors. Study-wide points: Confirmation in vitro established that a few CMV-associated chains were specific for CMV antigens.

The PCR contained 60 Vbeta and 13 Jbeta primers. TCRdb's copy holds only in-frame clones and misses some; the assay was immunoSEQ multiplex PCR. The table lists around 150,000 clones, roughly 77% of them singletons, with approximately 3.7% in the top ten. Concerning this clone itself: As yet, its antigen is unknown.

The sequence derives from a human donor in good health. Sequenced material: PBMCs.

The CDR3 reads CASSYGPTGNTEAFF. As DNA, the CDR3 is TGTGCCAGCAGTTACGGCCCAACAGGGAACACTGAAGCTTTCTTT. The V call is TRBV6-5, the J call TRBJ1-1; possible D gene TRBD1, 5 bases. Germline V CDR1 and CDR2: MNHEY, SVGAGI. V was cut by 2 bases and J by 1 base, with 11 bases left in between. The CDR3 has 15 residues.